This T cell receptor (beta chain) was obtained from a study of a mutant IDH1 vaccine in newly diagnosed glioma. Overall study context: Earlier care involved radiotherapy, temozolomide, or both, and the majority received both.

Produced via immunoSEQ multiplex PCR; TCRdb's table is partial and in-frame only. This sample has almost 95,000 clones, with about 90% found just once. The V and J ends lost 1 base and 4 bases respectively, with 8 bases between them. The CDR3 spans 13 residues. Looked up from germline, CDR1 is SGHNT and CDR2 is YYREEE (reference sequence). For this clone: Antigen: not known.

Time point defined: week 47, end of study. Each vaccine dose was 300 ug of mutant IDH1 20-mer peptide, with topical imiquimod. Scheduled for weeks 1, 3, 5, 7, 11, 15, 19 and 23, eight vaccinations were given to patients. The rearrangement links TRBV5-4 to TRBJ1-2, with D maybe TRBD1 (5 bases). The TCR comes from a woman aged 45-59 years with glioma. The source was PBMCs, collected from a glioma patient whose treatment included an IDH1 peptide vaccine. CDR3 bases: TGTGCCAGCAGCTTGATGGGACCCTATGGCTACACCTTC. This translates into CASSLMGPYGYTF.